This T cell receptor beta chain comes out of a study of blood T cell repertoires in COVID-19 (dated by TCRdb to 2019 to 2021). Notes on the research overall: The collaborator samples originated in the United States, Italy and Spain and spanned the acute and convalescent phases of COVID-19. The prospective study material was composed of cDNA or gDNA derived from T cells, B-cell-depleted T cells, or PBMCs. The dataset comprised deeply sampled blood TCRbeta repertoires from subjects exposed to, actively infected with, or recovered from COVID-19. The repertoires were made available in a free public database intended to serve as a resource for research on the immune response to SARS-CoV-2. Samples came from the ongoing ImmuneRACE study (first 160 participants) plus 1,254 subjects from 6 global collaborators. A de-identified subject ID, COVID-19 status, age in years and sex were almost always included in the sample metadata. Where HLA class I and class II types were available, the types were taken from metadata supplied by the sample provider, not from assay-based typing.

From cysteine to phenylalanine, the CDR3 is 16 amino acids long. Left in the record is the CDR3 DNA by itself, 48 bases read in frame from the first base. From a lookup of the germline V gene, CDR1 and CDR2 are SGHRS and YFSETQ. Cut back by 5 bases and 0 bases, the V and J ends lie 18 bases apart. Remarks on this clone: What antigen it recognizes has not been identified. Base qualities are not at hand, and no much larger clone is one base apart.

In Seattle, one collaborating source enrolled patients while the infection was active and tracked those patients longitudinally over the course of disease. The collaborating institutions used their own protocols to collect whole blood in K2EDTA tubes. For TCRbeta analysis, collaborators shipped samples in one of three forms: frozen whole blood, isolated PBMCs, or DNA extracted from either of those sample types. TCRbeta CDR3 regions were amplified from genomic DNA by means of the immunoSEQ Assay, a bias-controlled multiplex PCR. The study's own analysis went as follows. The number of nucleated cells in each sample was estimated from the amplification of reference gene primers within the assay. Sequence reads were collapsed and filtered to measure the absolute abundance of every unique TCRbeta CDR3 rearrangement. For each sample, productive Simpson clonality was calculated by taking the square root of Simpson's diversity index across productive rearrangements. TCRdb provides this immuneACCESS table in a form limited to in-frame rearrangements. Some clones are lacking; in checked studies, under half of them reflect an unresolved V gene, and why the rest are absent is not known. The DNA gave D and trimming, while V, J and clone size come from that table. Within this sample are 350,000 to 450,000 clones, with about nine tenths of them counted one time only. In total, the top ten clones hold approximately 1.5% of the sample.

Results and caveats for the whole study, not just this receptor: How much clinical and demographic metadata was included differed by source and by participant, and the metadata was provided uncurated.

This sequence originates from a middle-aged woman with COVID-19, enrolled during active disease. The material sequenced was peripheral blood. The rearrangement joined TRBV5-1 to TRBJ2-7; D gene: possibly TRBD2, on 6 matching bases. CDR3 sequence: CASRVGMGGSSYEQYF. The DNA sequence follows: TGCGCCAGCAGGGTTGGGATGGGGGGAAGCTCCTACGAGCAGTACTTC. Full variable domain (CDR3 extended with the reference TRBV5-1 and TRBJ2-7 proteins): KAGVTQTPRYLIKTRGQQVTLSCSPISGHRSVSWYQQTPGQGLQFLFEYFSETQRNKGNFPGRFSGRQFSNSRSEMNVSTLELGDSALYLCASRVGMGGSSYEQYFGPGTRLTVT.